Shown below are 10 T cell receptor beta chains from a single sample sequenced in a study of Ad26.COV2.S vaccination and SARS-CoV-2 variants. Using immunoSEQ multiplex PCR, the repertoire was profiled, and TCRdb retains in-frame clones only, with some absent. The repertoire holds about 240,000 clones, roughly 90% seen once, with approximately 12% in the top ten. Treatment defined: about 20 received Ad26.COV2.S at low or high dose, single or two shots; several received placebo; per-sample allocation not given. Sampling was performed 63 days after the first vaccine or placebo injection. The sequencing here drew on peripheral blood, taken in a trial of Ad26.COV2.S vaccine versus placebo. The receptors come from a person aged 18-65 years who received the Ad26.COV2.S COVID-19 vaccine or a placebo.

Only a few counts were recorded for this clone. The rearrangement joins TRBV6-6 to TRBJ1-5; 8 bases fit TRBD1. Germline loops: CDR1 MNHNY, CDR2 SVGAGI (reference sequence). This CDR3 contains 16 residues. V trimming: 5 bases; J trimming: 1 base; junction bases outside the gene matches: 7. The CDR3 protein is CASSRTGISSNQPQHF. The CDR3 DNA sequence: TGTGCCAGCAGTCGGACAGGGATTTCGAGCAATCAGCCCCAGCATTTT.

The chain links TRBV5-6 to TRBJ2-1; 8 bases agree with TRBD1. Losses at the gene ends were 4 bases for V and 2 bases for J; bases not matched to a gene: 8. The CDR3 is 16 residues long. Germline V gene lookup returns CDR1 SGHDT and CDR2 YYEEEE. The CDR3 DNA reads as TGTGCCAGCAGCGCACCAGGGGGCAATGCCTACAATGAGCAGTTCTTC. The encoded protein is CASSAPGGNAYNEQFF.

This sequence joins TRBV6-5 and TRBJ2-5, with TRBD2 as a possible D gene (6 bases). Trimming removed 0 bases from V and 4 bases from J, with 12 bases in between. The CDR3 is 15 amino acids. Germline CDR1 MNHEY, CDR2 SVGAGI. Here the CDR3 reads CASSYSPRGGETQYF. CDR3 nucleotides: TGTGCCAGCAGTTACTCTCCACGGGGAGGAGAGACCCAGTACTTC.

The chain carries TRBV28 and TRBJ2-7; 7 bases are a match to TRBD1. Germline trimming cut 5 bases from V and 0 bases from J; bases unmatched to any gene: 7. CDR1 and CDR2 (germline): MDHEN, SYDVKM. This CDR3 contains 15 residues. Here the CDR3 reads CASSLTGAPSYEQYF. DNA for the CDR3: TGTGCCAGCAGTCTCACAGGGGCCCCCTCCTACGAGCAGTACTTC.

The J gene is TRBJ1-1, the V gene TRBV25-1; D unclear. Germline V gives CDR1 MGHDK, CDR2 SYGVNS. The CDR3 covers 13 residues. Trimming pared 2 bases from V and 7 bases from J, leaving 11 bases between. CDR3 DNA sequence: TGTGCCAGCAGTGAAGTAGGGAGTGGTGAAGCTTTCTTT. Its protein is CASSEVGSGEAFF.

The chain couples TRBV21-1 to TRBJ2-3; TRBD2 is the table's D call and was not checked against the DNA. TRBV21-1 is flagged as a pseudogene. The CDR3 totals 14 residues. The CDR3 sequence is CASGRRRCDYTQYF. CDR3 DNA: TGTGCCAGCGGAAGAAGGCGCTGCGACTATACGCAGTATTTT.

This chain connects TRBV7-2 to TRBJ1-5; D possibly corresponds to TRBD1 (6 bases). Germline V lookup: CDR1 SGHTA, CDR2 FQGNSA. Trimming took off 1 base at V and 8 bases at J, with 12 bases between the two ends. This CDR3 has 14 residues. This CDR3 reads CASSLDPGVKPQHF. CDR3 nucleotide sequence: TGTGCCAGCAGCTTAGACCCAGGGGTTAAGCCCCAGCATTTT.

This clone was recorded a few times. The rearrangement links TRBV14 to TRBJ2-7; D is unresolved. The CDR3 sequence is 14 residues long. Germline V gene lookup returns CDR1 SGHDN and CDR2 FVKESK. With 1 base removed from V and 7 bases from J, the gap between germline ends came to 14 bases. The chain's CDR3 is CASSQVVSYGEQYF. The CDR3 DNA reads as TGTGCCAGCAGCCAAGTCGTCAGCTATGGGGAGCAGTACTTC.

The rearrangement uses TRBV23-1 and TRBJ2-7; 8 bases agree with TRBD1. TRBV23-1 is an open reading frame, and its role is uncertain. Trimming cost V 3 bases and J 3 bases; bases outside gene matches: 16. This CDR3 region has 18 residues. CDR3 bases: TGCGCCAGCAGTCAGAAAAACAGAAGACAGGGGAGTGTCTACGAGCAGTACTTC. Residues: CASSQKNRRQGSVYEQYF.

V usage is TRBV4-1 and J usage is TRBJ2-7; 7 nucleotides agree with TRBD2. The CDR3 spans 13 residues. Germline CDR1 reads MGHRA; CDR2 reads YSYEKL. The V gene end was trimmed by 1 base and the J gene end by 7 bases; junction bases not matched to a gene: 4. The CDR3 sequence is CASSQAGGSEQYF. CDR3 sequence (DNA): TGCGCCAGCAGCCAAGCTGGCGGGAGTGAGCAGTACTTC.